The entry below gives a single T cell receptor beta chain sequence along with its context. Its antigen is not yet known. Nothing much larger sits one base from this clone, and base qualities are not available. The data were taken from a study of blood T cell repertoires in COVID-19 (dated by TCRdb to 2018 to 2021). For the wider study: Collaborator samples came from the United States, Italy and Spain and covered acute and convalescent phases of COVID-19. Deeply sampled blood TCRbeta repertoires from subjects exposed to, actively infected with, or recovered from COVID-19 were included in the dataset. HLA class I and class II types, where available, came from metadata supplied by the sample provider rather than from assay-based typing. The sample metadata nearly always contained a de-identified subject ID, COVID-19 status, age in years and sex. The material from the prospective study consisted of cDNA or gDNA derived from T cells, B-cell-depleted T cells, or PBMCs. A freely available public database, intended as a resource for researchers studying the immune response to SARS-CoV-2, is where the repertoires were released. The samples were drawn from the first 160 participants of the ongoing ImmuneRACE study and from roughly 1,300 subjects provided by 6 global collaborators. The research as a whole found: How much clinical and demographic metadata was included differed by source and by participant, and the metadata was provided uncurated.

Each collaborating institution followed its own protocols to collect whole blood in K2EDTA tubes. Collaborator samples were shipped for TCRbeta analysis as frozen whole blood, isolated PBMCs, or DNA extracted from either sample type. TCRbeta CDR3 regions were amplified from genomic DNA using the immunoSEQ Assay, a bias-controlled multiplex PCR. Concerning the study's data processing: The number of nucleated cells in each sample was estimated from the amplification of reference gene primers within the assay. To quantify the absolute abundance of each unique TCRbeta CDR3 rearrangement, sequence reads were collapsed and filtered. For each sample, productive Simpson clonality was calculated as the square root of Simpson's diversity index across productive rearrangements. TCRdb mirrors the immuneACCESS table, restricted to in-frame sequences. Some clones are absent from its copies; in checked studies, under half trace to an unresolved V gene, and the reason for the others is unknown. For V, J and clone size, that table is used; D and trimming come from the DNA. This sample holds 240,000 or so clones; roughly 80% were observed only once. Of the sample, roughly 9.6% is held by the ten largest clones.

The sequenced sample consisted of peripheral blood. The receptor was isolated from an elderly woman with acute or convalescent COVID-19.

Here the CDR3 is given as CASSPTTGVGAYEQYF. At the DNA level, the sequence is TGTGCCAGCAGCCCCACGACAGGGGTTGGAGCCTACGAGCAGTACTTC. The chain employs TRBV3-1 (or the pseudogene TRBV3-2) and TRBJ2-7; TRBD1 aligns with 8 central bases. Compared with germline, V lacks 4 bases and J lacks 2 bases; bases without a gene match: 10. Taken from cysteine to phenylalanine, the CDR3 has 16 residues. Here the CDR3 DNA is all that survives: 48 bases in frame from base 1. The germline V gene (reference sequence) yields LGHDT for CDR1 and YNNKEL for CDR2.